This T cell receptor beta chain originates from a study of blood T cells in healthy people across ages. Notes on the study in general: Long-lived and aged donors differed, with more naive CD4+ cells and higher diversity in the long-lived.

Next came a second PCR, run for roughly 7 to 12 cycles, which used a sample-barcoded 5' primer along with a J-beta primer mix. TCRdb reprocessed the 5' RACE reads with MiXCR, giving one entry per CDR3 protein. This table holds about 1.4 million distinct CDR3 sequences, roughly 59% found once. Per the germline V gene, CDR1 is PRHDT and CDR2 is FYEKMQ (reference sequence). V gave up 4 bases and J gave up 4 bases; unmatched junction bases: 4. This CDR3 region has 16 residues. As for this clonotype: Its antigen is unknown.

Specimen: blood. The TCR comes from a man younger than 35 in good health. This chain connects TRBV13 to TRBJ2-1; 13 bases are a match to TRBD2. The CDR3 DNA sequence: TGTGCCAGCAGCTCTGGACTAGCGGGAGTTTACAATGAGCAGTTCTTC. Encoded protein: CASSSGLAGVYNEQFF.